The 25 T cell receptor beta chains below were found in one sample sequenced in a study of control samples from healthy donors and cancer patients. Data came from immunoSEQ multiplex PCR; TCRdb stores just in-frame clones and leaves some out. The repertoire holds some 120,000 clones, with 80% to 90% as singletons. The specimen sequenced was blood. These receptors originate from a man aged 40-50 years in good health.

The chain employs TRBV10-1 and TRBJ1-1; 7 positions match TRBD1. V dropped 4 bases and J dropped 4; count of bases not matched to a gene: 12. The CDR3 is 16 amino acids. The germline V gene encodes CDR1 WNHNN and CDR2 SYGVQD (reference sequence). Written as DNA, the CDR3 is TGCGCCAGCAGTGCGGACAGGTCTACAAAGGGCACTGAAGCTTTCTTT. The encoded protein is CASSADRSTKGTEAFF.

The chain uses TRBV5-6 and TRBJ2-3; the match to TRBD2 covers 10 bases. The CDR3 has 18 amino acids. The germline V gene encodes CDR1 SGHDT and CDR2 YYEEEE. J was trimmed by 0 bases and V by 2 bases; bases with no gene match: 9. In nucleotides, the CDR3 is TGTGCCAGCAGCTTACCGGGACTAGCGTCCCTGAGCACAGATACGCAGTATTTT. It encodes CASSLPGLASLSTDTQYF. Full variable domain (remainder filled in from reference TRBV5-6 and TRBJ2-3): DAGVTQSPTHLIKTRGQQVTLRCSPKSGHDTVSWYQQALGQGPQFIFQYYEEEERQRGNFPDRFSGHQFPNYSSELNVNALLLGDSALYLCASSLPGLASLSTDTQYFGPGTRLTVL.

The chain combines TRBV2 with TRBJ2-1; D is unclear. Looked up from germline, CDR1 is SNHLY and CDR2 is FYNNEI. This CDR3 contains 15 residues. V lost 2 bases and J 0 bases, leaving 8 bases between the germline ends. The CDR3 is CASSEPMSSYNEQFF. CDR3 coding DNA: TGTGCCAGCAGTGAACCGATGAGCTCCTACAATGAGCAGTTCTTC.

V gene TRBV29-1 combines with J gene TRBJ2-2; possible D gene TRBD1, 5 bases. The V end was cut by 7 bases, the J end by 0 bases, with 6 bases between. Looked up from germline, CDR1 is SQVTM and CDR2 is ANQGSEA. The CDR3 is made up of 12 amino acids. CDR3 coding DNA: TGCAGCGGGGGCCCGAACACCGGGGAGCTGTTTTTT. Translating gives CSGGPNTGELFF.

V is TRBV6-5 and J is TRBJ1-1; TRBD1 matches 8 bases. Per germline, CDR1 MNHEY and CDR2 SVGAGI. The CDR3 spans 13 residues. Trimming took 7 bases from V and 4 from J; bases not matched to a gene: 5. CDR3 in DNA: TGTGCCAGCAACCGGGGACAGGTCACTGAAGCTTTCTTT. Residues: CASNRGQVTEAFF.

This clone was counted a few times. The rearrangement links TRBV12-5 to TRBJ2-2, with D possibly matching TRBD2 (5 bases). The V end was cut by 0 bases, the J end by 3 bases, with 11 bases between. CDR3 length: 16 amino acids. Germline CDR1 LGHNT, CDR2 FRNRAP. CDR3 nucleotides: TGTGCTAGTGGTTTGGTTCCGGGGAGAGACACCGGGGAGCTGTTTTTT. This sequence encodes CASGLVPGRDTGELFF. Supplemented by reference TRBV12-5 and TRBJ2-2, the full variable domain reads DARVTQTPRHKVTEMGQEVTMRCQPILGHNTVFWYRQTMMQGLELLAYFRNRAPLDDSGMPKDRFSAEMPDATLATLKIQPSEPRDSAVYFCASGLVPGRDTGELFFGEGSRLTVL.

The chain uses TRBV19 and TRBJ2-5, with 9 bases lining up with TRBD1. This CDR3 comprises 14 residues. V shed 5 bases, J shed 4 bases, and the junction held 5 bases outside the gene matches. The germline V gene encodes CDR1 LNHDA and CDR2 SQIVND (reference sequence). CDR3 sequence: CASSLRQGGETQYF. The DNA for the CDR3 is TGTGCCAGTAGTTTGAGACAGGGGGGAGAGACCCAGTACTTC.

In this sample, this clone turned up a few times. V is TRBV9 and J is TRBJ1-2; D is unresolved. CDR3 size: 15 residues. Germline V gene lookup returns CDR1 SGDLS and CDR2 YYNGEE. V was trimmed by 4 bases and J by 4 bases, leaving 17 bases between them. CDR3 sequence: CASSPTGSGVYGYTF. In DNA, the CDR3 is TGTGCCAGCAGCCCAACCGGATCCGGGGTCTATGGCTACACCTTC.

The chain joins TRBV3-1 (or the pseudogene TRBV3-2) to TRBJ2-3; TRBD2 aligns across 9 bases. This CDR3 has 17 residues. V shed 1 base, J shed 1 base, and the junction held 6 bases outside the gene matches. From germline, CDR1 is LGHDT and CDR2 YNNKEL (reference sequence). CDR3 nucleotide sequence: TGTGCCAGCAGCCAAGGAGCTAGCGGGGTTCGCACAGATACGCAGTATTTT. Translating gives CASSQGASGVRTDTQYF.

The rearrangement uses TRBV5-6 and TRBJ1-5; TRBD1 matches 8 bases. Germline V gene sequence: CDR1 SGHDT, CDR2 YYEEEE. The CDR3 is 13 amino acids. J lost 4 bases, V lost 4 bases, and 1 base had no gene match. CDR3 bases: TGTGCCAGCAGCCGGACAGGGAATCAGCCCCAGCATTTT. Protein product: CASSRTGNQPQHF.

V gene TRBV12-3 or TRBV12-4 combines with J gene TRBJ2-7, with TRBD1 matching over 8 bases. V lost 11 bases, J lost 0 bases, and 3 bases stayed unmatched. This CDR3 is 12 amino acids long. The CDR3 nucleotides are TGTGCCCGACAGGGGCACTCCTACGAGCAGTACTTC. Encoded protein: CARQGHSYEQYF.

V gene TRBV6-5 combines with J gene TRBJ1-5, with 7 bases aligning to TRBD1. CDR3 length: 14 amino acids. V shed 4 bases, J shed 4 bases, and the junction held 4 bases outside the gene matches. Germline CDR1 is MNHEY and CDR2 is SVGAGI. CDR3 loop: CASSSGQDNQPQHF. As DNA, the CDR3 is TGTGCCAGCAGTTCCGGACAGGATAATCAGCCCCAGCATTTT.

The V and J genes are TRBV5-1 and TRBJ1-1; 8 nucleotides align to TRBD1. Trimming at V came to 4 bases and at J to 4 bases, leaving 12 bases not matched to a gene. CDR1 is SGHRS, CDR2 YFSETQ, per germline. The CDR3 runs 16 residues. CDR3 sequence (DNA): TGCGCCAGCAGCCCTACATTGACAGGGGCGGGCACTGAAGCTTTCTTT. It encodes CASSPTLTGAGTEAFF.

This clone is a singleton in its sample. CDR3 nucleotides: TGCGCCAGCAGCCTAGGACAGGGTGACGATTCACCCCTCCACTTT. This gives the protein CASSLGQGDDSPLHF. This chain links TRBV5-1 with TRBJ1-6, with 8 bases identical to TRBD1. CDR3 length equals 15 residues. Germline CDR1 SGHRS, CDR2 YFSETQ. Germline trimming cut 4 bases from V and 8 bases from J; bases unmatched to any gene: 8. Full variable domain (remainder filled in from reference TRBV5-1 and TRBJ1-6): KAGVTQTPRYLIKTRGQQVTLSCSPISGHRSVSWYQQTPGQGLQFLFEYFSETQRNKGNFPGRFSGRQFSNSRSEMNVSTLELGDSALYLCASSLGQGDDSPLHFGNGTRLTVT.

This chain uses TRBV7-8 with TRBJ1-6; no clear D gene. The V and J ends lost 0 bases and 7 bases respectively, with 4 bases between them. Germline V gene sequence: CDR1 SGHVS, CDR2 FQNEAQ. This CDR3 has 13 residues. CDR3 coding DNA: TGTGCCAGCAGCTTAGCAGGGAATTCACCCCTCCACTTT. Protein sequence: CASSLAGNSPLHF.

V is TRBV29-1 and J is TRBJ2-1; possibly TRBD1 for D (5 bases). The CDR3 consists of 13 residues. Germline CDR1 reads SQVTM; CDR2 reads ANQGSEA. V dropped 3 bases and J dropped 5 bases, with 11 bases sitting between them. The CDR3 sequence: CSVEPRVDNEQFF. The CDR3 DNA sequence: TGCAGCGTTGAGCCCAGGGTAGACAATGAGCAGTTCTTC.

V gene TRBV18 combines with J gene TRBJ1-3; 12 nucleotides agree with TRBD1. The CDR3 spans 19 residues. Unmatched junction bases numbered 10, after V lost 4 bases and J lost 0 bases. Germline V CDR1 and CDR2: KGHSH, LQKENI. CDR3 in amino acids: CASSLNSGTGGLSGNTIYF. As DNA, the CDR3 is TGTGCCAGCTCACTAAACTCCGGGACAGGGGGCCTCTCTGGAAACACCATATATTTT.

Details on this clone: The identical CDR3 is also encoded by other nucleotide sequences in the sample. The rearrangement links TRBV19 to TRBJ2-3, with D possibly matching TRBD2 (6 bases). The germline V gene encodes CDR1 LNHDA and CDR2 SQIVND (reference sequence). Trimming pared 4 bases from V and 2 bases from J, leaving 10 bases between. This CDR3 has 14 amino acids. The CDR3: CASSKAGNTDTQYF. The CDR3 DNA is TGTGCCAGTAGTAAGGCGGGGAACACAGATACGCAGTATTTT.

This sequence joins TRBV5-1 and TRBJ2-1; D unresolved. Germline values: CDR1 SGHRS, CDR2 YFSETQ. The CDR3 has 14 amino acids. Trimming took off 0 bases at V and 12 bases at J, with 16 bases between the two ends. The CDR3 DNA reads TGCGCCAGCAGCTTGGCCGGGCACCCGCTTGGGCAGTTCTTC. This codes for CASSLAGHPLGQFF.

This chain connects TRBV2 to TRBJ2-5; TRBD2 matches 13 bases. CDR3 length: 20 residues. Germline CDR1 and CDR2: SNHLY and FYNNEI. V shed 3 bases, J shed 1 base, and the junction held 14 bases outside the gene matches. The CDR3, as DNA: TGTGCCAGCAGTGACCCAGGGGCTAGGACTAGCGGGGGCCCCCAAGAGACCCAGTACTTC. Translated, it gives CASSDPGARTSGGPQETQYF.

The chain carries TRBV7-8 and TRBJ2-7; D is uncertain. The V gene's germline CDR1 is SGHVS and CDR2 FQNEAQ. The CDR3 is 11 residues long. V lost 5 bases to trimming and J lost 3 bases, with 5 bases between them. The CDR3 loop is CASSPDYEQYF. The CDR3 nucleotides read TGTGCCAGCAGCCCGGACTACGAGCAGTACTTC.

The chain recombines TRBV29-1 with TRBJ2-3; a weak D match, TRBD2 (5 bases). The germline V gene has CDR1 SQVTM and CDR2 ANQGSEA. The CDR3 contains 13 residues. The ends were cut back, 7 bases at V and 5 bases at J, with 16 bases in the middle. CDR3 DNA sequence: TGCAGCGCCCCGGAAGGGCGGGTAGATACGCAGTATTTT. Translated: CSAPEGRVDTQYF.

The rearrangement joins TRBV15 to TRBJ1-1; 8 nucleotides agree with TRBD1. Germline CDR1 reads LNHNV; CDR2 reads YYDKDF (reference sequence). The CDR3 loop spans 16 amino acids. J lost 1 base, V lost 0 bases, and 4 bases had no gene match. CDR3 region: CATSRDLTGGNTEAFF. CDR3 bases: TGTGCCACCAGCAGAGATCTAACAGGGGGGAACACTGAAGCTTTCTTT.

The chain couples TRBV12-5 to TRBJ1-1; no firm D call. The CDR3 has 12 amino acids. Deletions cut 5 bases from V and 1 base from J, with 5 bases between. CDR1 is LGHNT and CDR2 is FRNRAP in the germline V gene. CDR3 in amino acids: CASGAGNTEAFF. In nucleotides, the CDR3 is TGTGCTAGTGGTGCAGGGAACACTGAAGCTTTCTTT.

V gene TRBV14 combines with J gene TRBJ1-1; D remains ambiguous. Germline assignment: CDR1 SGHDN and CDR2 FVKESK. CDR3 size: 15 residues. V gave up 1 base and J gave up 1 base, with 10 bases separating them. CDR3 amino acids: CASSQVATPNTEAFF. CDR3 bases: TGTGCCAGCAGCCAAGTGGCGACACCGAACACTGAAGCTTTCTTT.